This note documents a single T cell receptor (beta chain) sequence. Its antigen remains unidentified. Using immunoSEQ multiplex PCR, the repertoire was profiled, and TCRdb retains in-frame clones only, with some absent. The sample includes tens of thousands of clones, about 89% of them seen just once. V shed 5 bases and J shed 9 bases, with 13 bases lying between them. This CDR3 has 12 residues. In germline, CDR1 is LNHDA, CDR2 SQIVND (reference sequence). This specimen belongs to a study of siplizumab effects on memory and regulatory T cells. General observations from the study: Proliferating siplizumab-culture Tregs lacked confirmation of suppressive function.

This receptor was identified in a human donor in good health. This rearrangement joins TRBV19 to TRBJ1-2; D remains unclear. The sample comprised CD8+ T cells sorted from blood. CDR3 DNA: TGTGCCAGTAGTCATGGAGTCCAAAGCTACACCTTC. As protein: CASSHGVQSYTF.